Below are 4 T cell receptor beta chains sequenced from a single sample in a study of T cell responses to AZD1222 COVID-19 vaccine. The repertoire was sequenced with immunoSEQ multiplex PCR; TCRdb's copy has only in-frame clones and lacks some. The sample shows tens of thousands of clones, around 89% of them seen only once. Source: peripheral blood, taken 28 days after the second dose of the MenACWY control vaccine. The source is an adult who received the MenACWY meningococcal vaccine as a control.

CDR3 in amino acids: CASSGRRYEQYF. The CDR3 DNA reads TGTGCCAGCAGCGGGAGGAGGTACGAGCAGTACTTC. The chain couples TRBV6-5 to TRBJ2-7, with TRBD2 matching 7 bases. Trimming removed 6 bases from V and 4 bases from J; junction bases left unmatched: 3. The CDR3 runs to 12 residues. CDR1 and CDR2 (germline): MNHEY, SVGAGI.

This clone is a singleton in its sample. This chain uses TRBV7-2 with TRBJ2-1; tentative D call: TRBD1 (5 bases). This CDR3 has 15 residues. The germline V and J ends were trimmed by 2 bases and 4 bases, with 12 bases remaining between them. Germline CDR1 SGHTA, CDR2 FQGNSA. CDR3 nucleotides: TGTGCCAGCAGCTTACAGGGAACAGAATACAATGAGCAGTTCTTC. It is translated as CASSLQGTEYNEQFF.

This clone was seen only once. The rearrangement joins TRBV11-2 to TRBJ2-7; no clear D gene. Between the trimmed V and J ends, which lost 7 bases and 3 bases, there was a span of 10 bases. Per germline, CDR1 SGHAT and CDR2 FQNNGV. The CDR3 extends over 12 amino acids. The CDR3 sequence: CASTSSDYEQYF. CDR3 DNA sequence: TGTGCCAGCACCTCGAGCGACTACGAGCAGTACTTC.

This clone was observed a single time. CDR3 region: CASSLEMNTEAFF. The CDR3 nucleotides are TGTGCCAGCAGCTTGGAAATGAACACTGAAGCTTTCTTT. This rearrangement joins TRBV7-2 to TRBJ1-1; D unresolved. The germline V and J ends were trimmed by 3 bases and 0 bases, with 5 bases remaining between them. This CDR3 region has 13 residues. The germline CDR1 and CDR2 sequences are SGHTA and FQGNSA. Filled out from reference TRBV7-2 and TRBJ1-1, the complete variable domain reads GAGVSQSPSNKVTEKGKDVELRCDPISGHTALYWYRQSLGQGLEFLIYFQGNSAPDKSGLPSDRFSAERTGGSVSTLTIQRTQQEDSAVYLCASSLEMNTEAFFGQGTRLTVV.